The present T cell receptor (beta chain) was sequenced within a study of shared clonotypes between healthy human individuals (dated by TCRdb to the early 2020s). Context from the whole study: Two women and three men aged 18 to 49 years were included in the cohort. For each donor, CD4 naive and CD4 memory were each run on three plates, CD8 naive on two plates, and CD8 memory on one plate. The study deeply sequenced blood TCR repertoires of roughly five healthy adults to estimate repertoire size and the extent of clonotype sharing between individuals. Different laboratories and diverse techniques were used to prepare libraries and sequence TCR repertoires, to increase sequencing depth and limit assay-specific biases. Between about 0.9 and 10 billion PBMCs per donor were obtained by leukapheresis.

What the work shows at the level of the full study, not this receptor alone: Rarefaction of sorted-subset datasets indicated incomplete sequencing despite the large sequencing depth. Based on pairwise subsampling, the degree of clonotype sharing among donors was expected to be affected by sequencing depth. Larger estimated clonotype richness was generally found for naive subsets than for memory subsets. Only blood was sampled, and tissue TCR repertoires likely differ from those in blood. Higher generation probabilities were observed for clonotypes shared by all four sorted-subset donors than for non-shared clonotypes. Sharing across four donors was observed for around 4.8% of naive CD4, about 4% of naive CD8, over 2% of memory CD4, and less than 0.45% of memory CD8 clonotypes. Because the study included a small number of donors, the genetic and exposure-history diversity represented was limited.

Looking up the germline V gene (reference sequence) yields CDR1 SGHNT and CDR2 YYREEE. Trimming leaves V shorter by 9 bases and J shorter by 5 bases, with the junction holding 9 bases beyond the gene matches. Counted from cysteine to phenylalanine, this CDR3 has 13 amino acids. Just the 39-base CDR3 DNA is kept, in frame starting at base 1. The donors were healthy, HIV-negative adults who had no recently reported acute infections or vaccinations. Only Caucasian adults living in Nashville, Tennessee, USA were represented among the donors. CD4+ T cells were enriched by magnetic negative selection; naive cells were then positively selected on CD45RA, and the negative fraction formed the memory subset. Blood was obtained by leukapheresis, after which PBMCs were separated by Ficoll-Histopaque density gradient centrifugation and cryopreserved in liquid nitrogen vapor phase. Analytical flow cytometry was used to check the purity and quantity of every magnetically sorted T cell population. Each sorted fraction had its genomic DNA isolated and then quantified by UV absorbance on a Nanodrop 2000c.

Using the deep immunoSEQ assay, TCR CDR3 regions were amplified from genomic DNA by multiplex PCR. Genomic DNA extracted from each cell subset was distributed evenly over all wells of several immunoSEQ 96-well plates, and each plate served as one replicate. For sorted subsets, each replicate PCR was loaded with around 200 ng genomic DNA, equivalent to some 31,000 T cell genomes. The purified libraries were quantified using a Qubit 3.0 fluorometer, sized with a Bioanalyzer 2100, and then quantified again using the KAPA Library Quantification kit. Every immunoSEQ 96-well plate was sequenced on a dedicated single-read 150-cycle Illumina NextSeq 550 flow cell. As for how the authors treated the data: Because the immunoSEQ output included only junctional sequences and no quality scores, the filtering could not be the same as the filtering used for full-length reads. To assign V/J genes and CDR3, sequences were annotated against IMGT germline references using PyIR, a Python wrapper for IgBLAST v1.9. Reads were removed for weak V/J assignments (E-value above 1e-6), missing CDR3, stop codons, out-of-frame junctions, or ambiguous translated residues. A V3J clonotype was defined by an identical inferred V gene, J gene, and CDR3 amino acid sequence. The percentage overlap between two repertoires was calculated by dividing the number of shared unique clonotypes by the size of the smaller repertoire. Richness of each repertoire was evaluated using RTK rarefaction, the Chao1 estimator, and Recon v2.1 estimates of unobserved clonotypes. Generation probabilities for all TCRbeta clonotypes obtained by the gDNA method from a few donors were computed using OLGA. This immuneACCESS table, as held by TCRdb, lists in-frame sequences with V and J called but not all clones. Of the missing ones, under half trace to an unresolved V gene in checked studies; the others have no known cause. For V, J and clone size, that table is used; D and trimming come from the DNA. The sample table lists under 1,900,000 clones, 98% of them with a count of one. The top ten hold approximately 0.4% of the sample.

Points on this clone: It lacks a known antigen. No base quality information exists; no much larger clone differs at one position.

Recombination linked TRBV5-4 to TRBJ2-7; 9 of the junction bases match TRBD1. The specimen sequenced was naive CD4+ T cells sorted from blood. The cell subset or site label here, explained by the study, means: CD45RA+ positively selected. This receptor was obtained from a man under 40 in good health. The CDR3 reads CATAGQGYHEQYF. The DNA is TGTGCCACCGCGGGACAGGGCTACCACGAGCAGTACTTC.